Presented here are 32 T cell receptor beta chains from one specimen sequenced in a study of CD8 T cells in ankylosing spondylitis listed by TCRdb under 2017. These TCRs are of unknown antigen specificity. The protocol used for the library was 5' RACE. TCRdb shows the sequencer as Illumina HiSeq 2500. TCRdb took the public reads, trimmed them with fastp at Q25, ran MiXCR for clone calling and kept in-frame beta chains. Rows with one shared CDR3 protein collapse into an entry with the most common genes and DNA. The sample has around 440,000 distinct CDR3 sequences on record, under 20% of them singletons. The biggest ten clones account for 0.95% to 1.1% of the sample. The full study reports these points: A TCR beta motif of several highly homologous amino acid variants appeared characteristic of blood from ankylosing spondylitis patients.

The sequencing input was blood, either unsorted or a sorted T cell fraction (not recorded which). These receptors came from a male donor with ankylosing spondylitis.

This clonotype was found a few times. This sequence joins TRBV3-1 and TRBJ2-5, with TRBD1 matching over 8 bases. Germline loops: CDR1 LGHDT, CDR2 YNNKEL (reference sequence). This CDR3 spans 13 amino acids. J was trimmed by 3 bases and V by 6 bases; bases with no gene match: 3. The CDR3 loop reads CASRGQAKETQYF. The CDR3 nucleotides are TGTGCCAGCAGGGGACAGGCTAAAGAGACCCAGTACTTC.

This clonotype was seen only a few times. The V call is TRBV5-1, the J call TRBJ2-4; D is perhaps TRBD1 or TRBD2 (5 bases each). The CDR3 spans 14 residues. Germline CDR1 reads SGHRS; CDR2 reads YFSETQ. The ends were cut back, 4 bases at V and 9 bases at J, with 17 bases in the middle. CDR3 sequence reads: CASSPSSRGSIQYF. The DNA for the CDR3 is TGCGCCAGCAGCCCCTCCTCGAGGGGTAGCATTCAGTACTTC.

This clonotype was picked up many times. This chain links TRBV24-1 with TRBJ2-2; D might be TRBD2 (5 bases). Germline V gene data show CDR1 as KGHDR and CDR2 as SFDVKD. The ends were cut back, 9 bases at V and 4 bases at J, with 5 bases in the middle. This CDR3 is 11 amino acids long. Here the CDR3 DNA reads TGTGCCACCGGGAGCACCGGGGAGCTGTTTTTT. Its translation: CATGSTGELFF.

The chain carries TRBV2 and TRBJ1-3, with 7 bases lining up with TRBD1. Trimming at V came to 7 bases and at J to 4 bases, leaving 10 bases not matched to a gene. This CDR3 has 15 amino acids. Germline lookup yields CDR1 SNHLY and CDR2 FYNNEI. CDR3 coding DNA: TGTGCCAGCAACCCACAGGGGTTGAGGGGAAACACCATATATTTT. It yields the protein CASNPQGLRGNTIYF. The whole variable domain, remainder taken from reference TRBV2 and TRBJ1-3, is EPEVTQTPSHQVTQMGQEVILRCVPISNHLYFYWYRQILGQKVEFLVSFYNNEISEKSEIFDDQFSVERPDGSNFTLKIRSTKLEDSAMYFCASNPQGLRGNTIYFGEGSWLTVV.

This clonotype was seen only a few times. V usage is TRBV5-1 and J usage is TRBJ2-2, with D perhaps TRBD1 (7 bases). V lost 4 bases and J 6 bases, leaving 13 bases between the germline ends. Germline-derived CDR1 and CDR2 are SGHRS and YFSETQ. The CDR3 runs to 14 residues. The CDR3 region is CASSPDREAGELFF. The CDR3 DNA reads TGCGCCAGCAGCCCAGACAGGGAGGCCGGGGAGCTGTTTTTT.

The chain uses TRBV7-9 and TRBJ2-3; the match to TRBD2 covers 8 bases. V was pared by 5 bases and J by 0 bases, with 7 bases of the junction left unmatched. Germline CDR1 SEHNR, CDR2 FQNEAQ (reference sequence). The CDR3 totals 16 residues. The CDR3 bases are TGTGCCAGCAGCCCCACTAGCGGACGAAGCACAGATACGCAGTATTTT. Encoded protein: CASSPTSGRSTDTQYF.

This clonotype was seen repeatedly, ten times or more. CDR3 nucleotide sequence: TGTGCCAGCGTTAAGACAGGGTCCTACAATGAGCAGTTCTTC. It codes for CASVKTGSYNEQFF. The rearrangement uses TRBV12-3 or TRBV12-4 and TRBJ2-1; 7 nucleotides match TRBD1. After removal of 8 bases from V and 1 base from J, the junction contained 5 bases not matched to a gene. This CDR3 spans 14 amino acids.

The J gene is TRBJ2-5, the V gene TRBV27; 9 nucleotides line up with TRBD1. The trim removed 6 bases at V and 2 bases at J, leaving 7 bases unmatched. Germline values: CDR1 MNHEY, CDR2 SMNVEV (reference sequence). CDR3 length: 15 residues. DNA of the CDR3: TGTGCCAGCAGGCCGACAGGGGGGCTTCAAGAGACCCAGTACTTC. Amino acids: CASRPTGGLQETQYF.

This clonotype was seen a handful of times. V and J are TRBV25-1 and TRBJ2-1; 7 bases agree with TRBD2. This CDR3 is 16 amino acids long. Germline trimming cut 7 bases from V and 7 bases from J; bases unmatched to any gene: 16. Germline CDR1 is MGHDK and CDR2 is SYGVNS. CDR3 sequence (DNA): TGTGCCAGCACCGGAAGCCGGGGAGGGCCCCAGAATGAGCAGTTCTTC. Protein: CASTGSRGGPQNEQFF.

This rearrangement joins TRBV10-2 to TRBJ2-3; 8 bases are a match to TRBD2. V trimming: 8 bases; J trimming: 5 bases; junction bases outside the gene matches: 15. Germline V lookup: CDR1 WSHSY, CDR2 SAAADI. This CDR3 contains 16 residues. As DNA, the CDR3 is TGCGCCAGCTCCGTGAGGGGTAGCGGGGTTAAAGATACGCAGTATTTT. Its translation is CASSVRGSGVKDTQYF.

The chain has TRBV7-2 and TRBJ1-1; TRBD1 is a possible D gene (5 bases). CDR3 length: 15 residues. The germline V gene has CDR1 SGHTA and CDR2 FQGNSA. Between the trimmed V and J ends, which lost 1 base and 1 base, there was a span of 10 bases. The DNA for the CDR3 is TGTGCCAGCAGCTTAGATGCTGGGGCGAACACTGAAGCTTTCTTT. Translating it yields CASSLDAGANTEAFF.

The chain joins TRBV18 to TRBJ1-1; D is undetermined. The CDR3 runs to 13 residues. V was cut by 9 bases and J by 3 bases, with 14 bases left in between. CDR1 is KGHSH, CDR2 LQKENI, per germline. CDR3 sequence: CASQAGGDTEAFF. The CDR3 region has the DNA TGTGCCAGTCAGGCCGGCGGAGACACTGAAGCTTTCTTT.

Only a few counts were recorded for this clonotype. V is TRBV27 and J is TRBJ2-3, with D perhaps TRBD2 (6 bases). The CDR3 runs to 14 residues. Trimming removed 6 bases at V and 6 bases at J, with 16 bases between. Germline CDR1 is MNHEY and CDR2 is SMNVEV (reference sequence). The CDR3 region is CASSLVRGRDTQYF. The CDR3 DNA is TGTGCCAGCAGCCTTGTCCGGGGGAGGGATACGCAGTATTTT.

This clonotype showed up just a few times. The rearrangement joins TRBV7-2 to TRBJ2-1, with D unclear. CDR3 length: 12 residues. Trimming stripped 4 bases from V and 6 bases from J, with 7 bases between. The germline V gene encodes CDR1 SGHTA and CDR2 FQGNSA. Written as DNA, the CDR3 is TGTGCCAGCAGCTCCCCGGGCAATGAGCAGTTCTTC. This encodes CASSSPGNEQFF.

The chain recombines TRBV11-2 with TRBJ2-3; 8 bases are shared with TRBD2. With V trimmed by 6 bases and J by 2 bases, 7 bases remained unmatched. The CDR3 loop spans 15 amino acids. CDR1 is SGHAT, CDR2 FQNNGV, per germline. CDR3 nucleotides: TGTGCCAGCAGGAGGTTCGGGGGGGACACAGATACGCAGTATTTT. It specifies CASRRFGGDTDTQYF.

The V and J genes are TRBV20-1 and TRBJ1-5, with TRBD1 as a possible D gene (5 bases). The V gene lost 1 base and the J gene lost 6 bases, with 19 bases spanning the gap. The CDR3 consists of 16 residues. Germline CDR1 DFQATT, CDR2 SNEGSKA (reference sequence). The CDR3 region is CSARALDAGYGQPQHF. CDR3 DNA: TGCAGTGCTAGAGCTCTCGACGCAGGGTACGGTCAGCCCCAGCATTTT.

The chain couples TRBV27 to TRBJ1-6, with D hard to call. The CDR3 contains 16 residues. V lost 6 bases to trimming and J lost 7 bases, with 19 bases between them. Germline V gene data show CDR1 as MNHEY and CDR2 as SMNVEV (reference sequence). Here the CDR3 reads CASSSSPRGGNSPLHF. The CDR3 DNA is TGTGCCAGCAGCTCCTCCCCGCGCGGAGGGAATTCACCCCTCCACTTT.

The J gene is TRBJ2-1, the V gene TRBV9; D gene ambiguous. The CDR3 spans 14 residues. Germline-derived CDR1 and CDR2 are SGDLS and YYNGEE. Deletions cut 0 bases from V and 4 bases from J, with 8 bases between. The CDR3 DNA follows: TGTGCCAGCAGCGTAGGTGAGAGATACAATGAGCAGTTCTTC. It encodes CASSVGERYNEQFF.

This chain uses TRBV20-1 with TRBJ2-5, with a weak D call TRBD1 (5 bases). Trimming stripped 6 bases from V and 1 base from J, with 9 bases between. CDR1 and CDR2 from the germline V gene are DFQATT and SNEGSKA (reference sequence). The CDR3 runs 12 residues. CDR3 nucleotide sequence: TGCAGTGCCCTCGACAGCCAAGAGACCCAGTACTTC. Protein: CSALDSQETQYF.

This clonotype was recorded a few times. The chain employs TRBV20-1 and TRBJ2-2, with TRBD1 as a possible D gene (6 bases). V was trimmed by 6 bases and J by 0 bases, leaving 17 bases between them. Germline-derived CDR1 and CDR2 are DFQATT and SNEGSKA (reference sequence). The CDR3 sequence is 16 residues long. The CDR3 loop is CSAPGGAGANTGELFF. The CDR3 coding sequence is TGCAGTGCCCCCGGTGGGGCAGGGGCGAACACCGGGGAGCTGTTTTTT.

This clonotype was detected ten times or more. V is TRBV4-3 and J is TRBJ2-7; 11 bases are a match to TRBD2. Germline V CDR1 and CDR2: LGHNA, YSLEER. J was trimmed by 3 bases and V by 1 base; bases with no gene match: 5. The CDR3 runs 16 residues. The CDR3, as DNA: TGCGCCAGCAGCCAAGCTCCGGGACTAGCGGTCTACGAGCAGTACTTC. It translates to CASSQAPGLAVYEQYF.

A single count supports this clonotype. This chain links TRBV18 with TRBJ2-5, with D possibly TRBD1 on 5 matching bases. Trimming pared 3 bases from V and 1 base from J, leaving 15 bases between. Germline V gene data show CDR1 as KGHSH and CDR2 as LQKENI. The CDR3 is 16 amino acids. The CDR3 spells CASSPVVGAAQETQYF. The CDR3 nucleotides read TGTGCCAGCTCACCGGTAGTAGGGGCAGCCCAAGAGACCCAGTACTTC.

This chain links TRBV5-1 with TRBJ1-1; 8 nucleotides agree with TRBD1. The CDR3 covers 15 residues. With V trimmed by 0 bases and J by 5 bases, 6 bases remained unmatched. Germline V CDR1 and CDR2: SGHRS, YFSETQ. CDR3 nucleotides: TGCGCCAGCAGCTTGGACCAGGGGGCGGGTACTGAAGCTTTCTTT. Translation gives CASSLDQGAGTEAFF.

This clonotype was seen only a few times. The CDR3 DNA is TGTGCCAGCAGCCCCCAGACTAGGGTTTGGAATGAGCAGTTCTTC. It is translated as CASSPQTRVWNEQFF. The gene calls are TRBV7-9 and TRBJ2-1; a weak D match, TRBD2 (6 bases). Germline V gene sequence: CDR1 SEHNR, CDR2 FQNEAQ (reference sequence). The V and J ends lost 5 bases and 7 bases respectively, with 18 bases between them. The length of the CDR3 is 15 residues.

This clonotype was seen a handful of times. V gene TRBV18 combines with J gene TRBJ2-1; no reliable D call. There are 13 residues in the CDR3. Trimming cost V 1 base and J 5 bases, with 6 bases left between them. Germline CDR1 reads KGHSH; CDR2 reads LQKENI. CDR3 sequence (DNA): TGTGCCAGCTCACCACTAAAGGACAATGAGCAGTTCTTC. This sequence encodes CASSPLKDNEQFF.

This clonotype was picked up a small number of times. V usage is TRBV5-1 and J usage is TRBJ2-1; 8 bases map to TRBD2. This CDR3 region has 17 residues. J was trimmed by 7 bases and V by 0 bases; bases with no gene match: 12. Germline CDR1 SGHRS, CDR2 YFSETQ. The CDR3 DNA follows: TGCGCCAGCAGCTTGGAAGGCCCAGCGGGAGTGAAGAATGAGCAGTTCTTC. Amino acid sequence: CASSLEGPAGVKNEQFF.

This clonotype was detected only a few times. This chain uses TRBV9 with TRBJ1-6; unclear D gene. Germline CDR1 SGDLS, CDR2 YYNGEE. This CDR3 region has 16 residues. Trimming removed 4 bases from V and 0 bases from J, with 11 bases in between. CDR3 amino acids: CASSPGQSSYNSPLHF. As DNA, the CDR3 is TGTGCCAGCAGCCCAGGCCAGAGCTCCTATAATTCACCCCTCCACTTT.

There are many counts of this clonotype. The rearrangement joins TRBV4-2 to TRBJ2-1; 12 nucleotides align to TRBD1. Germline CDR1 and CDR2: LGHNA and YNFKEQ. The CDR3 extends over 17 amino acids. V trimming: 0 bases; J trimming: 7 bases; junction bases outside the gene matches: 7. CDR3 DNA: TGTGCCAGCAGCCAAGAATGGAGGGGACAGGGGGCGAATGAGCAGTTCTTC. Its translation: CASSQEWRGQGANEQFF.

The J gene is TRBJ2-2, the V gene TRBV20-1; 8 bases are a match to TRBD1. CDR3 length: 16 amino acids. CDR1 and CDR2 (germline): DFQATT, SNEGSKA (reference sequence). V shed 0 bases, J shed 5 bases, and the junction held 8 bases outside the gene matches. CDR3 region: CSARDLGQGSTGELFF. CDR3 in DNA: TGCAGTGCTAGAGACCTAGGACAGGGATCGACCGGGGAGCTGTTTTTT.

The table lists this clonotype with many counts. The gene calls are TRBV5-1 and TRBJ1-1, with a weak D call TRBD1 (6 bases). Trimming left V 0 bases short and J 4 bases short, with 16 bases between. The CDR3 runs 16 residues. Germline V lookup: CDR1 SGHRS, CDR2 YFSETQ. CDR3 in amino acids: CASSLESGAGGTEAFF. The CDR3 nucleotides read TGCGCCAGCAGCTTGGAATCAGGGGCCGGGGGCACTGAAGCTTTCTTT.

V and J are TRBV6-1 and TRBJ1-1; 7 bases match TRBD1. Germline loops: CDR1 MNHNS, CDR2 SASEGT. The V gene end was trimmed by 7 bases and the J gene end by 4 bases; junction bases not matched to a gene: 9. This CDR3 has 14 amino acids. CDR3 bases: TGTGCCAGCAACCCGACAGGGTTCGGCACTGAAGCTTTCTTT. This translates into CASNPTGFGTEAFF.

This clonotype was observed at least ten times. V and J are TRBV10-2 and TRBJ1-1; no firm D call. Germline V gives CDR1 WSHSY, CDR2 SAAADI. V lost 8 bases, J lost 6 bases, and 16 bases lay in between. The CDR3 extends over 13 amino acids. The CDR3 DNA is TGCGCCAGCCGGAACCGGTTGGGCGCTGAAGCTTTCTTT. This sequence encodes CASRNRLGAEAFF.